The following is a T cell receptor (beta chain) sequence with its context. V trimming: 10 bases; J trimming: 4 bases; junction bases outside the gene matches: 8. CDR1 and CDR2 from the germline V gene are LNHDA and SQIVND (reference sequence). CDR3 length: 13 amino acids. These data originate in a study of blood T cell repertoires in COVID-19. The participants were between about 18 and 95 years old and came from some 23 US areas. The table came from immunoSEQ multiplex PCR; TCRdb's copy has only in-frame clones and leaves some out. The sample records approximately 300,000 clones, over 75% being singletons.

The chain joins TRBV19 to TRBJ1-1; 8 bases fit TRBD1. This TCR derives from a young woman who had recovered from COVID-19. The sample taken for sequencing was PBMCs or T cells enriched from blood (not recorded which). Here the CDR3 reads CATADRGFTEAFF. The CDR3 DNA sequence: TGTGCCACCGCCGACAGGGGATTCACTGAAGCTTTCTTT.